This T cell receptor beta chain stems from a study of response to subunit inactivated influenza vaccine listed by TCRdb under 2018. For the wider study: Deep quantitative profiling of the T cell receptor repertoire was used in the study to follow responses to a trivalent subunit inactivated influenza vaccine. Points the paper makes about the study in general: The authors proposed that each seasonal influenza vaccination may bring in only a limited number of new T cells.

Between the V and J ends, shortened by 8 bases and 5 bases respectively, the junction contains 15 bases. The CDR3 starts with the cysteine, ends with the phenylalanine, and has 14 residues. Just CDR3 DNA is preserved here, 42 bases in frame from base 1. The germline V gene (reference sequence) sets CDR1 to LNHNV and CDR2 to YYDKDF. For this clonotype: Its specific antigen is unknown. The record has no base qualities; no much larger clone is one base away.

The library was generated by RT-PCR. TCRdb lists the instrument as Illumina HiSeq 2500. TCRdb's own reprocessing of the public reads used fastp at Q25 and MiXCR and kept productive beta chains. Rows merge per CDR3 protein into single entries with the most common DNA and genes. For this sample there are around 750,000 distinct CDR3 sequences; over 20% appear just once. Roughly a tenth of the sample is taken by the ten largest. The sequencing used PBMCs from blood, collected 4 to 6 days after vaccination. The TCR comes from a middle-aged man who received an inactivated influenza vaccine. Donor details come from another sample of the same person, matched by shared clones. This chain joins TRBV15 to TRBJ2-2, and possibly TRBD2, on 6 matching bases. The CDR3 is CATGGGEYTGELFF. The sequenced DNA is TGTGCCACCGGAGGCGGGGAGTATACCGGGGAGCTGTTTTTT.